The source of this TCR beta chain is a study of control samples from healthy donors and cancer patients. TCRdb keeps only in-frame clones here, not all; method: immunoSEQ multiplex PCR. Seen here are over 110,000 clones, more than 85% observed once, and the top ten hold just over 8.5%. Germline values: CDR1 ENHRY, CDR2 SYGVKD. This CDR3 has 13 amino acids. The ends were cut back, 10 bases at V and 0 bases at J, with 10 bases in the middle. The rearrangement joins TRBV10-3 to TRBJ1-5; maybe TRBD1 (5 bases). The sequence was obtained from a young woman in good health. The sequenced material came from blood. The CDR3 DNA sequence: TGTGCCACCCAGAGGGGTAGCAATCAGCCCCAGCATTTT. Translated, it gives CATQRGSNQPQHF.